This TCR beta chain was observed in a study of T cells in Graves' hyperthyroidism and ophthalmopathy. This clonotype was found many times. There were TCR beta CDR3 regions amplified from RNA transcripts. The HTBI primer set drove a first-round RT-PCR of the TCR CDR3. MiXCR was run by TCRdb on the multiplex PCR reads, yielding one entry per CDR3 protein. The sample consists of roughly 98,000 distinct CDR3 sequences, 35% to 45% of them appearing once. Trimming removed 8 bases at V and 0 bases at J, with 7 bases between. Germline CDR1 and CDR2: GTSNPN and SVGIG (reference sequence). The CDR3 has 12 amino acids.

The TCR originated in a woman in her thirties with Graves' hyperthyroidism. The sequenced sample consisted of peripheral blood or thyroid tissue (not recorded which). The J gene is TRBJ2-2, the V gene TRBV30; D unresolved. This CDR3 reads CAGRSNTGELFF. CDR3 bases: TGTGCCGGCAGATCGAACACCGGGGAGCTGTTTTTT.